A single sample is the source of the 14 T cell receptor beta chains below, sequenced in a study of blood T cell repertoires in COVID-19. Some clones are missing from TCRdb's copy, which holds only in-frame ones; the method was immunoSEQ multiplex PCR. Of hundreds of thousands of clones listed, approximately 85% are singletons. The sequenced material came from peripheral blood. Receptors were obtained from a man in his fifties or sixties with COVID-19, enrolled during active disease.

The gene calls are TRBV19 and TRBJ1-1; D remains unclear. V shed 5 bases and J shed 1 base, with 8 bases lying between them. The germline CDR1 and CDR2 sequences are LNHDA and SQIVND (reference sequence). The CDR3 extends over 13 amino acids. For the CDR3, the DNA is TGTGCCAGTAGTGAGGGTGGGAACACTGAAGCTTTCTTT. Translated: CASSEGGNTEAFF.

The chain couples TRBV5-1 to TRBJ2-3; 8 bases are a match to TRBD2. Germline loops: CDR1 SGHRS, CDR2 YFSETQ. V dropped 4 bases and J dropped 7; count of bases not matched to a gene: 17. The CDR3 is 17 amino acids. The CDR3 here is CASSPPGVAGGGNTQYF. DNA of the CDR3: TGCGCCAGCAGCCCTCCTGGGGTTGCGGGGGGAGGAAATACGCAGTATTTT. The full variable domain, its missing parts supplied by reference TRBV5-1 and TRBJ2-3, is KAGVTQTPRYLIKTRGQQVTLSCSPISGHRSVSWYQQTPGQGLQFLFEYFSETQRNKGNFPGRFSGRQFSNSRSEMNVSTLELGDSALYLCASSPPGVAGGGNTQYFGPGTRLTVL.

The rearrangement links TRBV7-6 to TRBJ2-7; 8 nucleotides agree with TRBD2. This CDR3 is built from 15 residues. Germline V gene data show CDR1 as SGHVS and CDR2 as FNYEAQ. V dropped 4 bases and J dropped 2; count of bases not matched to a gene: 7. This chain's CDR3 is CASSSKMRGAYEQYF. Here the CDR3 DNA reads TGTGCCAGCAGCTCCAAGATGCGGGGGGCCTACGAGCAGTACTTC.

This rearrangement joins TRBV6-2 or TRBV6-3 to TRBJ2-7; D gene uncertain. In germline, CDR1 is MNHEY, CDR2 SVGEGT. There are 12 residues in the CDR3. V lost 2 bases, J lost 3 bases, and 5 bases lay in between. The CDR3 DNA is TGTGCCAGCAGTTACGGGCGCTACGAGCAGTACTTC. This encodes CASSYGRYEQYF.

Notes on this clone: One end of the junction fails to match germline, which may point to a read error. This chain uses TRBV6-2 or TRBV6-3 with TRBJ1-2, with a tentative D call TRBD1 (6 bases). Germline CDR1 is MNHEY and CDR2 is SVGEGT. This CDR3 comprises 16 residues. In DNA, the CDR3 is TGTGCCAGCTGTTACGGCACAGGGTGGTTGGGCAATGGCTACACCTTC. It yields the protein CASCYGTGWLGNGYTF.

This clone was picked up one time. The rearrangement links TRBV6-5 to TRBJ1-2, with 7 bases matching TRBD1. With V trimmed by 5 bases and J by 4 bases, 4 bases remained unmatched. The CDR3 covers 13 residues. Germline V gene sequence: CDR1 MNHEY, CDR2 SVGAGI. For the CDR3, the DNA is TGTGCCAGCAGTAACGGGGACAGCTATGGCTACACCTTC. As protein: CASSNGDSYGYTF.

The V call is TRBV19, the J call TRBJ2-2; TRBD2 matches 11 bases. This CDR3 is 15 amino acids long. J lost 4 bases, V lost 9 bases, and 7 bases had no gene match. Germline-derived CDR1 and CDR2 are LNHDA and SQIVND (reference sequence). CDR3 loop: CASLGLAGGTGELFF. The DNA of the CDR3 is TGTGCCAGCCTGGGCCTAGCGGGGGGCACCGGGGAGCTGTTTTTT.

The chain is built from TRBV19 and TRBJ1-2; D possibly corresponds to TRBD1 (6 bases). Between the trimmed V and J ends, which lost 6 bases and 5 bases, there was a span of 25 bases. The CDR3 runs 17 residues. CDR1 and CDR2 from the germline V gene are LNHDA and SQIVND (reference sequence). CDR3 sequence: CASSPRTALRRLYGYTF. The DNA for the CDR3 is TGTGCCAGTAGCCCCCGGACAGCCCTCCGCAGACTTTATGGCTACACCTTC.

The rearrangement links TRBV7-3 to TRBJ2-2, with TRBD2 identical over 13 bases. The J segment lost 5 bases and the V segment lost 5 bases, leaving 14 bases of the junction unmatched. From germline, CDR1 is SGHTA and CDR2 FQGTGA. This CDR3 is built from 19 residues. The CDR3 nucleotides read TGTGCCAGCAGCCCAACCCCCTCGACTAGCGGGGGGAGGACCGGGGAGCTGTTTTTT. Translating gives CASSPTPSTSGGRTGELFF.

The chain combines TRBV7-8 with TRBJ2-5; TRBD1 is a possible D gene (5 bases). Between the trimmed V and J ends, which lost 8 bases and 5 bases, there was a span of 21 bases. The CDR3 has 15 amino acids. Germline loops: CDR1 SGHVS, CDR2 FQNEAQ. The DNA of the CDR3 is TGTGCCAGCCGTTTACCCCTAAAAGGGGCGGAGACCCAGTACTTC. Encoded protein: CASRLPLKGAETQYF. The whole variable domain, filled in from reference TRBV7-8 and TRBJ2-5, reads GAGVSQSPRYKVAKRGQDVALRCDPISGHVSLFWYQQALGQGPEFLTYFQNEAQLDKSGLPSDRFFAERPEGSVSTLKIQRTQQEDSAVYLCASRLPLKGAETQYFGPGTRLLVL.

For this clone: One junction end does not reproduce the germline sequence, and a read error may be involved. The chain carries TRBV4-1 and TRBJ1-2; 7 nucleotides match TRBD1. Germline V gives CDR1 MGHRA, CDR2 YSYEKL. The CDR3 runs to 14 residues. CDR3 protein: CASSQSPTGATSNF. CDR3 coding DNA: TGCGCCAGCAGCCAGTCACCCACAGGGGCGACTAGTAATTTC.

This chain uses TRBV7-8 with TRBJ2-7, with D uncertain. The CDR3 runs to 14 residues. The germline V gene has CDR1 SGHVS and CDR2 FQNEAQ. With 5 bases removed from V and 2 bases from J, the gap between germline ends came to 13 bases. CDR3 sequence: CASSPQTPPYEQYF. CDR3 coding DNA: TGTGCCAGCAGCCCCCAGACACCTCCCTACGAGCAGTACTTC.

J is TRBJ1-2 and V is TRBV12-5; 7 bases line up with TRBD1. The CDR3 covers 13 residues. The germline V gene encodes CDR1 LGHNT and CDR2 FRNRAP. V was pared by 6 bases and J by 4 bases, with 5 bases of the junction left unmatched. The CDR3 region is CASGRGGGYGYTF. The CDR3 bases are TGTGCTAGTGGCAGAGGGGGCGGCTATGGCTACACCTTC.

The chain has TRBV2 and TRBJ1-5; 9 bases are shared with TRBD1. There are 14 residues in the CDR3. The germline V gene has CDR1 SNHLY and CDR2 FYNNEI. V lost 7 bases, J lost 7 bases, and 8 bases stayed unmatched. This chain's CDR3 is CASNLDRGYQPQHF. The CDR3 DNA reads TGTGCCAGCAACTTGGACAGGGGATACCAGCCCCAGCATTTT.